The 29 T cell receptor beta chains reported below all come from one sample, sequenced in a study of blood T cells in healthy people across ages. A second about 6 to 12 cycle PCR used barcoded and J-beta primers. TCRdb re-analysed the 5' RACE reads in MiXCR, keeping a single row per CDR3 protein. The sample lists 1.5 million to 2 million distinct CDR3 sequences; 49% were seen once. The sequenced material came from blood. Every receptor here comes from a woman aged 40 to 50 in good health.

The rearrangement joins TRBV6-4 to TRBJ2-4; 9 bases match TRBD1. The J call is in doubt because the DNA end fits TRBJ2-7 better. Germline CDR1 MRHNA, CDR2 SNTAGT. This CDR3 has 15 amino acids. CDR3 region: CASSDSTGGRHEQYF. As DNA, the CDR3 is TGTGCCAGCAGTGACTCGACAGGGGGTAGGCACGAGCAGTACTTC.

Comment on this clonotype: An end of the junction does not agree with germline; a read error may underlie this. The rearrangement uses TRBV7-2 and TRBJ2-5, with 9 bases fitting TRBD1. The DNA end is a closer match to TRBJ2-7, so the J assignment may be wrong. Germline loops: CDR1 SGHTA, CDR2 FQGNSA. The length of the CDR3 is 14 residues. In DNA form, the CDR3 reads TGTGCCAGCAACTTAGACAGGGGGAAGGGCGAGCAGTACTTC. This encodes CASNLDRGKGEQYF.

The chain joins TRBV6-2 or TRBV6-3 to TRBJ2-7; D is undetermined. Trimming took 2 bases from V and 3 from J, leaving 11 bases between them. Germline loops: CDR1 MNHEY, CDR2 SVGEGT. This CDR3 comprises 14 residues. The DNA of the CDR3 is TGTGCCAGCAGTTACGGGGTGTTTAACTACGAGCAGTACTTC. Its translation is CASSYGVFNYEQYF.

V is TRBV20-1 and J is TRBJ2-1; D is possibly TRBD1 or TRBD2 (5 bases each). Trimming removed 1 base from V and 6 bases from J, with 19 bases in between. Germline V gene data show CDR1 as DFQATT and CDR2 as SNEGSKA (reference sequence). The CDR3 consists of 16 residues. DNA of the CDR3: TGCAGTGCTAGAGCGTACGGGACGGAGATTACCAATGAGCAGTTCTTC. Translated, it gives CSARAYGTEITNEQFF.

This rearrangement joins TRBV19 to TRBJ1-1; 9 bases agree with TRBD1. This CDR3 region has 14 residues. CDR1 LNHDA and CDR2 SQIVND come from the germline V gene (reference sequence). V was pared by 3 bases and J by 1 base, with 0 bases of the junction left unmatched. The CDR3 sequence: CASSMGQGNTEAFF. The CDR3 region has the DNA TGTGCCAGTAGTATGGGACAGGGGAACACTGAAGCTTTCTTT. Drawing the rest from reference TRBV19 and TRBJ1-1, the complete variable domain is DGGITQSPKYLFRKEGQNVTLSCEQNLNHDAMYWYRQDPGQGLRLIYYSQIVNDFQKGDIAEGYSVSREKKESFPLTVTSAQKNPTAFYLCASSMGQGNTEAFFGQGTRLTVV.

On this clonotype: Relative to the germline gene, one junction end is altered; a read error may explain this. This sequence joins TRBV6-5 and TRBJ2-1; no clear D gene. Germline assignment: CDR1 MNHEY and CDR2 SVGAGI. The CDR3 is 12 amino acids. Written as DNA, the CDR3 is TGTGCCAGCAGTAACTCGGGTGGGGAGCAGTTCTTC. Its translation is CASSNSGGEQFF.

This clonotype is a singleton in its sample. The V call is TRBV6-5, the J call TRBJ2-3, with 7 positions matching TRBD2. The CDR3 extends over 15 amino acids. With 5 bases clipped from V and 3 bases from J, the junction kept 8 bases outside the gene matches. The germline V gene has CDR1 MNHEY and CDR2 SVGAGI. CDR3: CASSGGTIRTDTQYF. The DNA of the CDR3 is TGTGCCAGCAGTGGGGGGACTATTAGAACAGATACGCAGTATTTT.

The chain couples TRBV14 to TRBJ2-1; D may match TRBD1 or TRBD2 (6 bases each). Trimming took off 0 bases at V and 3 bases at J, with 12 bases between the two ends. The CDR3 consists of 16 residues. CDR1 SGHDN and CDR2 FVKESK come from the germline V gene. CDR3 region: CASSQDPGGYYNEQFF. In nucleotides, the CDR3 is TGTGCCAGCAGCCAAGATCCCGGGGGCTACTACAATGAGCAGTTCTTC. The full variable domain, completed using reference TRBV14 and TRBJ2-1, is EAGVTQFPSHSVIEKGQTVTLRCDPISGHDNLYWYRRVMGKEIKFLLHFVKESKQDESGMPNNRFLAERTGGTYSTLKVQPAELEDSGVYFCASSQDPGGYYNEQFFGPGTRLTVL.

The CDR3, as DNA: TGTGCCAGCAGCTTCTTAGCGGGGGGCCCCTACAATGAGCAGTTCTTC. It encodes CASSFLAGGPYNEQFF. V is TRBV7-2 and J is TRBJ2-1; 10 bases fit TRBD2. V lost 3 bases and J lost 2; bases outside the gene matches: 4. This CDR3 contains 16 residues. The germline gives CDR1 SGHTA, CDR2 FQGNSA.

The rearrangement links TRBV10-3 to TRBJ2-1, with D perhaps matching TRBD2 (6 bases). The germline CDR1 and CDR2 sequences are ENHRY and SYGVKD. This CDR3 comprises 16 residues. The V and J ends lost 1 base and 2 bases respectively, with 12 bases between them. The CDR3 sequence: CAISELGLAAYNEQFF. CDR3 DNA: TGTGCCATCAGTGAGTTGGGACTGGCTGCCTACAATGAGCAGTTCTTC.

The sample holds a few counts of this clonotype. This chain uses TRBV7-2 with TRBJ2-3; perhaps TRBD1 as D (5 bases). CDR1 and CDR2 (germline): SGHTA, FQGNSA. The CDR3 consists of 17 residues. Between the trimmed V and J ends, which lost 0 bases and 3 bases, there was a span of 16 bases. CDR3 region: CASSLAVGVQATDTQYF. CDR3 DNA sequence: TGTGCCAGCAGCTTAGCAGTAGGGGTTCAGGCGACAGATACGCAGTATTTT. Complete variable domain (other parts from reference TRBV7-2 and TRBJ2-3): GAGVSQSPSNKVTEKGKDVELRCDPISGHTALYWYRQSLGQGLEFLIYFQGNSAPDKSGLPSDRFSAERTGGSVSTLTIQRTQQEDSAVYLCASSLAVGVQATDTQYFGPGTRLTVL.

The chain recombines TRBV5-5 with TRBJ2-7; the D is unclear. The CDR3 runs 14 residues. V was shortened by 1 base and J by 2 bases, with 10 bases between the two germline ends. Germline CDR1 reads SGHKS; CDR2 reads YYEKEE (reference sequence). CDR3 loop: CASSLNMDPYEQYF. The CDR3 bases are TGTGCCAGCAGCTTGAACATGGATCCCTACGAGCAGTACTTC.

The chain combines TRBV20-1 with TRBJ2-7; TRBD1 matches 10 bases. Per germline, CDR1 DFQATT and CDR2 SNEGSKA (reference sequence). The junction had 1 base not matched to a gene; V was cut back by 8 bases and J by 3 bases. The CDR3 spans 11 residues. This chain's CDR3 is CSRTGGYEQYF. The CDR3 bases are TGCAGTAGGACAGGGGGCTACGAGCAGTACTTC.

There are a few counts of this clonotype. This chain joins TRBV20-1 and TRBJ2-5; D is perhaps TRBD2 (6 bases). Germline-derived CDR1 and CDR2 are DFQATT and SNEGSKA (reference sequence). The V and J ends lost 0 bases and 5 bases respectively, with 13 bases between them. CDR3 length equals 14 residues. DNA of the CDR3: TGCAGTGCTAGAGATGGAGGGAATGTGGAGACCCAGTACTTC. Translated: CSARDGGNVETQYF.

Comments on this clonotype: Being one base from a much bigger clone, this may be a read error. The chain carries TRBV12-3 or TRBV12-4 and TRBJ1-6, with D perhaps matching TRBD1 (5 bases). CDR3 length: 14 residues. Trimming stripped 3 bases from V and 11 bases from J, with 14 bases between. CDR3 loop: CASSLGGGGPPLHF. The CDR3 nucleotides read TGTGCCAGCAGTTTGGGCGGGGGTGGACCACCCCTCCACTTT.

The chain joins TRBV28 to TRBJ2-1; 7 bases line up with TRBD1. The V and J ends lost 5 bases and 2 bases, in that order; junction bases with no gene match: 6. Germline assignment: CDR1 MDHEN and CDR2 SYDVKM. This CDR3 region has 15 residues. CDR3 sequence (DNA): TGTGCCAGCAGTCCAGGGACAGTAGCCTACAATGAGCAGTTCTTC. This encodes CASSPGTVAYNEQFF.

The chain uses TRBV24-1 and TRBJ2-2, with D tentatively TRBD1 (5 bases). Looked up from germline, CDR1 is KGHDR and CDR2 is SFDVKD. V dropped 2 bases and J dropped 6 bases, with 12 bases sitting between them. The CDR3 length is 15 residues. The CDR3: CATSDSGNAPGELFF. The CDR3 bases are TGTGCCACCAGTGATTCAGGGAATGCTCCCGGGGAGCTGTTTTTT.

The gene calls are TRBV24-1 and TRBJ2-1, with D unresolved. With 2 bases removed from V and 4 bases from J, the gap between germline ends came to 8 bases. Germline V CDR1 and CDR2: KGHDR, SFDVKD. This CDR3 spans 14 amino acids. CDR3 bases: TGTGCCACCAGTGATTGGGCCCCATACAATGAGCAGTTCTTC. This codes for CATSDWAPYNEQFF.

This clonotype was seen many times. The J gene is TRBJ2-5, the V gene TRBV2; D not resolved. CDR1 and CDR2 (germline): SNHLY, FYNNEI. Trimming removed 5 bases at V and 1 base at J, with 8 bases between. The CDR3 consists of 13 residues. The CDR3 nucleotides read TGTGCCAGCAGTTTACAAGTCCAAGAGACCCAGTACTTC. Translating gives CASSLQVQETQYF.

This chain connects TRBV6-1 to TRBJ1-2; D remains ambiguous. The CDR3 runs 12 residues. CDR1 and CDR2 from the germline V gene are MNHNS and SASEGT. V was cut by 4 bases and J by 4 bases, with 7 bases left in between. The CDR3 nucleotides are TGTGCCAGCAGTGTCAATTTCTATGGCTACACCTTC. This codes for CASSVNFYGYTF.

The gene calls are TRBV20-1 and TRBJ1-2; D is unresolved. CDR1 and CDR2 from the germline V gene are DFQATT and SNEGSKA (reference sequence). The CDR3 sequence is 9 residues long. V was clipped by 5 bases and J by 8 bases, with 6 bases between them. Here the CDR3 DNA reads TGCAGTGCTGGTAGCGGCTACACCTTC. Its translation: CSAGSGYTF.

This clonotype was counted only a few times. The CDR3 loop is CSARSGVNTEAFF. CDR3 nucleotide sequence: TGCAGTGCTAGATCCGGGGTAAACACTGAAGCTTTCTTT. V and J are TRBV20-1 and TRBJ1-1, with D unresolved. The CDR3 has 13 amino acids. Per germline, CDR1 DFQATT and CDR2 SNEGSKA (reference sequence). Between the trimmed V and J ends, which lost 2 bases and 2 bases, there was a span of 9 bases.

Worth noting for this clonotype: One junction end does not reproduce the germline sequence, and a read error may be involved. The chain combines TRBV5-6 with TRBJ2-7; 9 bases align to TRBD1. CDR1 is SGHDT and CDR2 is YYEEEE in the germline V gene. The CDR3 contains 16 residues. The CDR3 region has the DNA TGTGCCAGCAGCTTCAGTGGGACAGGGACTTCCTACGAACAGTACTTC. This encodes CASSFSGTGTSYEQYF.

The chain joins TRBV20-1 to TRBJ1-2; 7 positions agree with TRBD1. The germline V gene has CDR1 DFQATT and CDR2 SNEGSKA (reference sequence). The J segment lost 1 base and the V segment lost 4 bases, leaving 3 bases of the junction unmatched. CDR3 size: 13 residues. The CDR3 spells CSAKPGGNYGYTF. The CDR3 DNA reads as TGCAGTGCTAAGCCAGGGGGTAACTATGGCTACACCTTC.

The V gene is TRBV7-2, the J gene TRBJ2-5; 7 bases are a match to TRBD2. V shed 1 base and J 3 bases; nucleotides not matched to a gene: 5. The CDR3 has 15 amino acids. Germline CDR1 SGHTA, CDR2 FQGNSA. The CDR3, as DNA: TGTGCCAGCAGCTTAGTGTCCCTAGCGGAAGAGACCCAGTACTTC. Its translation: CASSLVSLAEETQYF.

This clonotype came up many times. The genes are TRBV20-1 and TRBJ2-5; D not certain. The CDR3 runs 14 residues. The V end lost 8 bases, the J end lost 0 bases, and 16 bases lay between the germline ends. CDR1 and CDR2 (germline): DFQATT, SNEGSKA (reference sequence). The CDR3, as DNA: TGCAGTCCTAATGGCGAGGAATACCAAGAGACCCAGTACTTC. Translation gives CSPNGEEYQETQYF.

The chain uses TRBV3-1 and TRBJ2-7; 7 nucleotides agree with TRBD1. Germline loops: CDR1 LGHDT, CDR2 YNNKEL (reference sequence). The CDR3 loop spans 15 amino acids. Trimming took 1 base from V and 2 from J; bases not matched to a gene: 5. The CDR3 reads CASSQGQGPTYEQYF. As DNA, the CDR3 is TGTGCCAGCAGCCAAGGACAGGGACCTACCTACGAGCAGTACTTC.

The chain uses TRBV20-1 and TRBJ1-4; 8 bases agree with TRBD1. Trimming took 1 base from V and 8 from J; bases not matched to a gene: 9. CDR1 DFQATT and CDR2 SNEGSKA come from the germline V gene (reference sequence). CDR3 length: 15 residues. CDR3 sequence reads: CSARAGQEFREKLFF. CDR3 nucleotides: TGCAGTGCTAGAGCGGGACAGGAGTTTCGCGAAAAACTGTTTTTT.

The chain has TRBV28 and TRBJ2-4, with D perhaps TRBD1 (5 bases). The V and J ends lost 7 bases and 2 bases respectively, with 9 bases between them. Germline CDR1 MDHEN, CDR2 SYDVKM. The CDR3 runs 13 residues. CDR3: CASTKGSKNIQYF. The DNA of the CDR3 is TGTGCCAGCACCAAGGGGTCCAAAAACATTCAGTACTTC.